This T cell receptor beta chain was obtained from a study of OX40 agonist ivuxolimab in advanced cancers. At the level of the study: Allowance was made for prior anti-PD-1, anti-PD-L1 or anti-CTLA-4 therapy, and 40% had some. Study-level points and caveats: Some of the lowest clonal expansion was seen in partial responders at 0.1-3.0 mg/kg. Several nonresponders also turned out to have low normalized T-cell clonal expansion.

With respect to this clone: What it recognizes is unknown.

The germline V gene encodes CDR1 SQVTM and CDR2 ANQGSEA. The germline V and J ends were trimmed by 4 bases and 1 base, with 10 bases remaining between them. This CDR3 contains 13 residues. Repertoires were generated with immunoSEQ multiplex PCR, while TCRdb's copy carries only in-frame clones and drops some. This sample yields 60,000 to 65,000 clones, of which over 75% are seen a single time; more than 10% belongs to the top ten. This specimen consisted of CD4+ or CD8+ T cells sorted from blood, obtained in a trial of the OX40 agonist ivuxolimab. J is TRBJ1-1 and V is TRBV29-1; TRBD1 might be the D (6 bases). The sequence was collected from an adult with an advanced solid tumor such as melanoma, head and neck, liver or kidney cancer. CDR3 nucleotide sequence: TGCAGCGTTGGCACAGGGCGGAACACTGAAGCTTTCTTT. As protein: CSVGTGRNTEAFF.